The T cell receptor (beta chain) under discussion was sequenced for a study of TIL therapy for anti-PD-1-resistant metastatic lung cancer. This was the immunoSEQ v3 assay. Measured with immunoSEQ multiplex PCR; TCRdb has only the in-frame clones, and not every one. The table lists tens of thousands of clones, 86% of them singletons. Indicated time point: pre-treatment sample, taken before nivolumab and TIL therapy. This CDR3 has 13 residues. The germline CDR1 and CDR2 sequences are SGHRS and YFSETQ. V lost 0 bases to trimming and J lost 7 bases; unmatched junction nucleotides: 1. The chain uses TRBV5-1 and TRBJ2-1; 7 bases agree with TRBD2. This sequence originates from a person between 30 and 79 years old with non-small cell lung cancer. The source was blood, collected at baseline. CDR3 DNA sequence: TGCGCCAGCAGCTTGGACGGGAGGAATGAGCAGTTCTTC. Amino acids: CASSLDGRNEQFF.